This record looks at one T cell receptor (beta chain) sequence and its context. TCRdb's table, derived via immunoSEQ multiplex PCR, lists solely in-frame clones and lacks some. The data show 2,100,000 or so clones, 90% to 96% seen once. The sample is drawn from a study of shared clonotypes between healthy human individuals. The CDR3 sequence is 15 residues long. Trimming took 5 bases from V and 1 from J; bases not matched to a gene: 6. The germline V gene encodes CDR1 SGHTA and CDR2 FQGTGA. The material sequenced was naive CD4+ T cells sorted from blood. Regarding subset: CD45RA+ positively selected. The origin of this receptor is a man aged 18 to 30 in good health. This chain uses TRBV7-3 with TRBJ2-3, with TRBD2 identical over 7 bases. CDR3 bases: TGTGCCAGCAGCCCAGAGGGGAGGGGCACAGATACGCAGTATTTT. It translates to CASSPEGRGTDTQYF.